Following are 5 T cell receptor beta chains from one sample sequenced in a study of kidney transplant recipient with SARS-CoV-2 infection. One entry per CDR3 protein, called by TCRdb with MiXCR from the reads. This sample has approximately 250,000 distinct CDR3 sequences; under 30% occur once, and the top ten carry around 6.8%. Sequencing was performed on a blood sample, taken at baseline and around day 120 from a kidney transplant recipient. The source is a young adult male patient who had COVID-19 and was a kidney transplant recipient. Some T cells may originate from the graft donor.

Ten or more counts support this clonotype. The J gene is TRBJ2-3, the V gene TRBV7-3; D might be TRBD2 (6 bases). Germline V gene sequence: CDR1 SGHTA, CDR2 FQGTGA. V was pared by 5 bases and J by 1 base, with 13 bases between. The CDR3 runs to 15 residues. The CDR3 is CASSPTSLGTDTQYF. The CDR3 bases are TGTGCCAGCAGCCCGACTAGTCTCGGCACAGATACGCAGTATTTT.

About this clonotype: At one boundary the junction diverges from the germline segment, which might be a read error. The V call is TRBV19, the J call TRBJ1-2; the D is unclear. CDR1 is LNHDA and CDR2 is SQIVND in the germline V gene (reference sequence). The CDR3 has 14 amino acids. The CDR3, as DNA: TGTGTCAGTAGTGGGCGGGCGGATTACTATGGCTACACCTTC. Translated: CVSSGRADYYGYTF. Together with reference TRBV19 and TRBJ1-2, the CDR3 gives the full variable domain: DGGITQSPKYLFRKEGQNVTLSCEQNLNHDAMYWYRQDPGQGLRLIYYSQIVNDFQKGDIAEGYSVSREKKESFPLTVTSAQKNPTAFYLCVSSGRADYYGYTFGSGTRLTVV.

About this clonotype: Given a much more abundant clone one base away, this may be a read error. The CDR3 bases are TGTGCCAACAGCTTAGGGACTAGCGGGTCCCTCTCCTACGAGCAGTACTTC. This codes for CANSLGTSGSLSYEQYF. This sequence joins TRBV7-6 and TRBJ2-7, with TRBD2 matching over 12 bases. Germline CDR1 is SGHVS and CDR2 is FNYEAQ. This CDR3 has 17 amino acids.

As for this clonotype: This may be a read error, as it is one base from a much larger clone. The genes are TRBV8-2 and TRBJ1-2. TRBV8-2 is labeled a pseudogene. This CDR3 is 16 amino acids long. In nucleotides, the CDR3 is TGTGGCAGTGCTGTAATTGATAGCCGAAAGACCTATGGCTACGCCTTC. Encoded protein: CGSAVIDSRKTYGYAF.

This chain joins TRBV5-6 and TRBJ2-6; D not certain. Germline loops: CDR1 SGHDT, CDR2 YYEEEE. Between the trimmed V and J ends, which lost 1 base and 4 bases, there was a span of 9 bases. The CDR3 spans 15 residues. The CDR3: CASSLLGMGANVLTF. The CDR3 DNA follows: TGTGCCAGCAGCTTGTTGGGCATGGGGGCCAACGTCCTGACTTTC. Full variable domain (remainder filled in from reference TRBV5-6 and TRBJ2-6): DAGVTQSPTHLIKTRGQQVTLRCSPKSGHDTVSWYQQALGQGPQFIFQYYEEEERQRGNFPDRFSGHQFPNYSSELNVNALLLGDSALYLCASSLLGMGANVLTFGAGSRLTVL.